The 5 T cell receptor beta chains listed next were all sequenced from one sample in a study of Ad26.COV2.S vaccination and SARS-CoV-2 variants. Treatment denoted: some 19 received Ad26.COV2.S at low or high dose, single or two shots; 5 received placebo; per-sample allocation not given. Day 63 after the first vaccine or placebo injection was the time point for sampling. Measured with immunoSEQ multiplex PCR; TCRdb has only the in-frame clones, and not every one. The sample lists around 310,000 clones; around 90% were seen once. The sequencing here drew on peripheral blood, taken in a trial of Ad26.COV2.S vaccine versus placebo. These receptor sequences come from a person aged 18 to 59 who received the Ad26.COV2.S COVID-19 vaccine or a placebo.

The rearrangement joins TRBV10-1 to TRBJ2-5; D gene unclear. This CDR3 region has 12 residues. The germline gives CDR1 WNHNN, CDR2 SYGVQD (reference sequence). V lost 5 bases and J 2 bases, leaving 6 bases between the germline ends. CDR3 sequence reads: CASSYSQETQYF. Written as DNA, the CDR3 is TGCGCCAGCAGTTACTCACAAGAGACCCAGTACTTC.

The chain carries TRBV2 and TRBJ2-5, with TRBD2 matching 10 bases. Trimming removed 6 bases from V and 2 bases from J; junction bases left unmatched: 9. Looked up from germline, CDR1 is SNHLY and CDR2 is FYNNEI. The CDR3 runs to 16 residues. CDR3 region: CASSSLAGVRQETQYF. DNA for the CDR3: TGTGCCAGCAGCTCTCTAGCGGGAGTTCGTCAAGAGACCCAGTACTTC.

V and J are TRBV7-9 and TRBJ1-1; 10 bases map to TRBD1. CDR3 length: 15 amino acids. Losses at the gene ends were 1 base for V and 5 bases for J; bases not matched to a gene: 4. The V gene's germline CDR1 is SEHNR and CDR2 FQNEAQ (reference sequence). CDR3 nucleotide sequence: TGTGCCAGCAGCTTAGGACAGGGGGCACGAACTGAAGCTTTCTTT. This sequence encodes CASSLGQGARTEAFF.

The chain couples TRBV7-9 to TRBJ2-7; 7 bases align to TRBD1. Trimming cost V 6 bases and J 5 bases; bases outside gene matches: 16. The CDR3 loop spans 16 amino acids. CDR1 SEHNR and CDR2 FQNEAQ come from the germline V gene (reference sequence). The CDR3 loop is CASRPPTGFRGDEQYV. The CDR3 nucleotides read TGTGCCAGCAGGCCCCCGACAGGGTTTCGAGGGGACGAGCAGTACGTC.

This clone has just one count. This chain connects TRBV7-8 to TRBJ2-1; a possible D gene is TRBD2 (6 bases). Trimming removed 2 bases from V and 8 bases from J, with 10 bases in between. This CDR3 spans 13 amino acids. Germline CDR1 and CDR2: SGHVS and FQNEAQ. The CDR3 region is CASSLSSGDEQFF. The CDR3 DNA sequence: TGTGCCAGCAGCTTAAGCTCGGGAGATGAGCAGTTCTTC.